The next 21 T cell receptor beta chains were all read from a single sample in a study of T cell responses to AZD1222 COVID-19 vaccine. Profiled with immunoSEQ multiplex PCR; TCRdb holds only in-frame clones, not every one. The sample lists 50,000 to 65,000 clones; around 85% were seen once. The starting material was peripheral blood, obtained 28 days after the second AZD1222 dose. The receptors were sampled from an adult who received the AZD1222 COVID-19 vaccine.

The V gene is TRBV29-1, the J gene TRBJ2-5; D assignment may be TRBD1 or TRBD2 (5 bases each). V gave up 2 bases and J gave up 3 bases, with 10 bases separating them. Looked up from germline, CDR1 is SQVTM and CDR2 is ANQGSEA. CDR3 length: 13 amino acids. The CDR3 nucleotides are TGCAGCGTTGAATCCGGGGCGGAAGAGACCCAGTACTTC. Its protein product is CSVESGAEETQYF.

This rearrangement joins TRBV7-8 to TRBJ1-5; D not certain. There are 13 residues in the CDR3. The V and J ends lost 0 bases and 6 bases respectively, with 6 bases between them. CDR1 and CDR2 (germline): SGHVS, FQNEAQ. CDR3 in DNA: TGTGCCAGCAGCTTAGCGCAGACTCAGCCCCAGCATTTT. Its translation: CASSLAQTQPQHF.

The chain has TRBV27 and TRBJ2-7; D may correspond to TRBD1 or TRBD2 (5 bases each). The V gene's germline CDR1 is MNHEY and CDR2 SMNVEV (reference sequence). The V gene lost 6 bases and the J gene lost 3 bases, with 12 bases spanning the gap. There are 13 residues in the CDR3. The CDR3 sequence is CASSPRGLYEQYF. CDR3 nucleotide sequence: TGTGCCAGCAGCCCCCGGGGCCTCTACGAGCAGTACTTC.

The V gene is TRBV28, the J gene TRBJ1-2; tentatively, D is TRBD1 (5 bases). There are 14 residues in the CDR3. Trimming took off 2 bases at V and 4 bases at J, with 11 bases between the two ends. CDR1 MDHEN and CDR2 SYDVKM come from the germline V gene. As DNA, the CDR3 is TGTGCCAGCAGTTTACCCCAGGGATCCTATGGCTACACCTTC. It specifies CASSLPQGSYGYTF.

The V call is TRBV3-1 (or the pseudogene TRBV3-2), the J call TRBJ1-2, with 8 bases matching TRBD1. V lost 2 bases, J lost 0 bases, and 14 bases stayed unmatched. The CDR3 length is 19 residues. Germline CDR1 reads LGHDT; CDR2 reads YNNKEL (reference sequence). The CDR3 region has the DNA TGTGCCAGCAGCCAACAAACAAGGTATAGGGACAGGCCTAACTATGGCTACACCTTC. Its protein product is CASSQQTRYRDRPNYGYTF.

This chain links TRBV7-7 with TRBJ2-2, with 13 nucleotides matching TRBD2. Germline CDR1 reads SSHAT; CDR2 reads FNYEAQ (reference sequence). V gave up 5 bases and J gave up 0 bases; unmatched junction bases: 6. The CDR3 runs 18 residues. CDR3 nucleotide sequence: TGTGCCAGCAGCGCTCTTGGACTAGCGGGGGCGAACACCGGGGAGCTGTTTTTT. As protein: CASSALGLAGANTGELFF.

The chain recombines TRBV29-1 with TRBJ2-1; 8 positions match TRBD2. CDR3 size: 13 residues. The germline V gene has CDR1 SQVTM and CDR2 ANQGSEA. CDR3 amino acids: CTYSLAGTNEQFF. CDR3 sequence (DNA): TGCACCTACTCATTAGCGGGAACCAATGAGCAGTTCTTC.

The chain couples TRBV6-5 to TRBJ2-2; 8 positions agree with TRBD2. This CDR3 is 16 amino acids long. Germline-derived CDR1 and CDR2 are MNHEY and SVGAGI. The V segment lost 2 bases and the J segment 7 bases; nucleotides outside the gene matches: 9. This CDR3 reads CASSYLGTRRHGELFF. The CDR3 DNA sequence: TGTGCCAGCAGTTACCTAGGGACTAGACGACACGGGGAGCTGTTTTTT.

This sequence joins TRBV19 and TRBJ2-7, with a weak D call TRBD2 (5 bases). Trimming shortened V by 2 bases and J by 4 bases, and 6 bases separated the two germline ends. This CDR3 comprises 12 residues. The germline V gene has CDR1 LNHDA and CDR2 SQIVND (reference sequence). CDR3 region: CASSIPGYEQYF. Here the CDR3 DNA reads TGTGCCAGTAGTATACCGGGGTACGAGCAGTACTTC.

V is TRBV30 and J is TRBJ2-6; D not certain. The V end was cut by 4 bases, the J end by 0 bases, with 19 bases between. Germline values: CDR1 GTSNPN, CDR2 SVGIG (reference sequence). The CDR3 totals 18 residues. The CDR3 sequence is CAWTLPWGSLSGANVLTF. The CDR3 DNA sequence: TGTGCCTGGACGCTCCCCTGGGGTTCCCTCTCTGGGGCCAACGTCCTGACTTTC.

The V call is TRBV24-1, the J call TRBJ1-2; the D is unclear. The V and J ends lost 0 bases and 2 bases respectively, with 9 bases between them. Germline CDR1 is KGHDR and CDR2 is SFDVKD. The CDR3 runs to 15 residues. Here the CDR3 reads CATSDLQGGNYGYTF. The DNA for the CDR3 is TGTGCCACCAGTGATTTGCAAGGAGGGAACTATGGCTACACCTTC.

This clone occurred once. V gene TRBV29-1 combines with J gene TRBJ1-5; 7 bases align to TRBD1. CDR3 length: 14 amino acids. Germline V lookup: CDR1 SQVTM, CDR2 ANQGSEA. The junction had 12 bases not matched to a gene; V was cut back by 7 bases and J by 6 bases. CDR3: CSAATGSGGQPQHF. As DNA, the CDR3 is TGCAGCGCCGCGACAGGGTCGGGCGGTCAGCCCCAGCATTTT.

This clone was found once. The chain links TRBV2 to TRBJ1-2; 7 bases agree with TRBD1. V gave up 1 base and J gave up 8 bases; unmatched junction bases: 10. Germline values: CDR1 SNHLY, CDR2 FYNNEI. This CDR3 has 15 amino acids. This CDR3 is CASSEVGWDSSGYTF. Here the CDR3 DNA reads TGTGCCAGCAGTGAAGTGGGTTGGGACAGTTCGGGCTACACCTTC.

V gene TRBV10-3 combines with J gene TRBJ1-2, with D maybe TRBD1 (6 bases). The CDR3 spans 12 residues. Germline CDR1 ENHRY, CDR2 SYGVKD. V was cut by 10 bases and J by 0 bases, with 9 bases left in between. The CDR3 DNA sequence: TGTGCCACGAGGACAGCTAACTATGGCTACACCTTC. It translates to CATRTANYGYTF.

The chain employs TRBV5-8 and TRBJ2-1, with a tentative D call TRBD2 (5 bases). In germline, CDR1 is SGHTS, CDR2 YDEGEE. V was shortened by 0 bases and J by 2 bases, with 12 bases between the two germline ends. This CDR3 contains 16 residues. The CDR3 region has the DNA TGTGCCAGCAGCTTGGCGCGGGCCCTCACCTACAATGAGCAGTTCTTC. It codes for CASSLARALTYNEQFF.

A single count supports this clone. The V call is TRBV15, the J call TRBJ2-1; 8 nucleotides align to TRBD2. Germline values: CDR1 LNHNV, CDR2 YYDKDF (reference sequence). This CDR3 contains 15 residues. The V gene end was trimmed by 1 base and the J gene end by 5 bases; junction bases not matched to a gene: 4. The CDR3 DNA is TGTGCCACCAGCAGAGCGGGAGGGAATAACAATGAGCAGTTCTTC. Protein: CATSRAGGNNNEQFF.

The CDR3 DNA sequence: TGTGCCAGCAGCCACGAAGGGGTGGGGGACGTCTATGGCTACACCTTC. Translation: CASSHEGVGDVYGYTF. The rearrangement links TRBV5-4 to TRBJ1-2; tentatively, D is TRBD1 (5 bases). Trimming took off 4 bases at V and 4 bases at J, with 20 bases between the two ends. Germline V gene data show CDR1 as SGHNT and CDR2 as YYREEE (reference sequence). The length of the CDR3 is 16 residues.

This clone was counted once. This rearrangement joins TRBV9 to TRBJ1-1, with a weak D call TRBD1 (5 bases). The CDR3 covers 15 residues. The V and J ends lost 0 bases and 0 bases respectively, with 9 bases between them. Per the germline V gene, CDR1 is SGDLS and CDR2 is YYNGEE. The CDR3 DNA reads TGTGCCAGCAGCGTAGTGGGCAGGGTGAACACTGAAGCTTTCTTT. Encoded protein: CASSVVGRVNTEAFF.

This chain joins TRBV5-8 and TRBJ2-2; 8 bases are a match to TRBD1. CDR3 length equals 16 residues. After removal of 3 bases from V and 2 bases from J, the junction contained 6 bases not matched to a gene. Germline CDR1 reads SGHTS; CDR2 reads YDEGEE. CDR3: CASSSRTGLNTGELFF. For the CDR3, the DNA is TGTGCCAGCAGCTCCCGGACAGGGTTAAACACCGGGGAGCTGTTTTTT.

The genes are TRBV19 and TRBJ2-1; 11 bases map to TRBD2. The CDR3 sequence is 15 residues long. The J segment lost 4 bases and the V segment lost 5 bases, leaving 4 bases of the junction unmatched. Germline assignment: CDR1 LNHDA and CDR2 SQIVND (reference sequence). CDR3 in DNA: TGTGCCAGTAGTTCCGGGACTAGCGGTTACAATGAGCAGTTCTTC. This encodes CASSSGTSGYNEQFF.

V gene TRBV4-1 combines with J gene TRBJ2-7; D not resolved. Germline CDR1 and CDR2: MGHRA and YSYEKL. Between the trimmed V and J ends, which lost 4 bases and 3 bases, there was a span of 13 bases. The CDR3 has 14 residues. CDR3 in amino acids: CASSREQRVYEQYF. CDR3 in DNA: TGCGCCAGCAGCCGAGAGCAACGTGTCTACGAGCAGTACTTC.